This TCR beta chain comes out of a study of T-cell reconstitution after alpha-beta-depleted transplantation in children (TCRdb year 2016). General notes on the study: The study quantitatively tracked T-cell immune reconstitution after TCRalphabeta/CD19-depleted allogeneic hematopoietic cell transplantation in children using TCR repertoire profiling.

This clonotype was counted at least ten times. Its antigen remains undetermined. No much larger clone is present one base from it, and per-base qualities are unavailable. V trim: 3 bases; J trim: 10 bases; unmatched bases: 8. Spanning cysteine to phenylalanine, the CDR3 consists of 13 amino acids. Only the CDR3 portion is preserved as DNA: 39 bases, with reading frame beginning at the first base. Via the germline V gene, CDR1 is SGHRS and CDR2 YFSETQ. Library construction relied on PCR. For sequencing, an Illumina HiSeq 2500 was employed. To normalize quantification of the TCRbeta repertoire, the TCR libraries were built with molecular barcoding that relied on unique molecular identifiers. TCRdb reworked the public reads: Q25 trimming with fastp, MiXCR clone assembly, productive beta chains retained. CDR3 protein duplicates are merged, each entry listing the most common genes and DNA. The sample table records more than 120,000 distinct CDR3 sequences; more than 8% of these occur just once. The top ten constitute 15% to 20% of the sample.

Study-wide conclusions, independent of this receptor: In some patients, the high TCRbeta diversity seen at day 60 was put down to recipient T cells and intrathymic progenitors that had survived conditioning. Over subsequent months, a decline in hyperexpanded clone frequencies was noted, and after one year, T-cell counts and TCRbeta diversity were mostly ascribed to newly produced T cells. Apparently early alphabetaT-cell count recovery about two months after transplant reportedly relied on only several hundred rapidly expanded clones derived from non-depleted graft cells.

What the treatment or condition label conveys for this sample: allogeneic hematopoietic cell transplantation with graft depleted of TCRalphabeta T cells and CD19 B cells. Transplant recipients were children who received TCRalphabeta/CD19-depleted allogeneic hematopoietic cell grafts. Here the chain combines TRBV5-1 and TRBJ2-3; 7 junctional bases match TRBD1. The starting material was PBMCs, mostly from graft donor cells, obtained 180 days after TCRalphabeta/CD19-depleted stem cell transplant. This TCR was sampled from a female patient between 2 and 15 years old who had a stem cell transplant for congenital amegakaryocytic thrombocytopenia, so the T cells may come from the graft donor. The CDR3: CASSSGQAEAQYF. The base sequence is TGCGCCAGCAGCTCTGGACAGGCAGAGGCGCAGTATTTT.